A selection of T cell receptor beta chains follows, all from one sample in a study of CD8+ T cells in alopecia areata. The assay was immunoSEQ multiplex PCR, and TCRdb's table has in-frame clones only and misses some. The sample holds approximately 98,000 clones, 45% to 70% seen once. The sequenced sample consisted of CD8+ T cells sorted from blood. These receptors all come from a human donor in good health. Both conserved end residues are part of each CDR3. The D gene is left open where the match is weak. Clone size is stated in some rows and not others, as once, few, many or a class when expanded.

clone size | D gene | J gene | V gene | CDR3 length | CDR3 DNA | CDR3 protein
. | . | TRBJ2-3 | TRBV15 | 14 | TGTGCCACCAGCAGAGGGGCCAGAGCAGATACGCAGTATTTT | CATSRGARADTQYF
once | TRBD1 | TRBJ2-7 | TRBV4-1 | 16 | TGCGCCAGCAGCCAAGATATCGGGACAGGGGGTATAGAGCAGTACTTC | CASSQDIGTGGIEQYF
. | . | TRBJ1-2 | TRBV4-2 | 16 | TGTGCCAGCAGCCAAGATTACGGGATCGTTAACTATGGCTACACCTTC | CASSQDYGIVNYGYTF
few | . | TRBJ2-1 | TRBV6-1 | 15 | TGTGCCAGCAGTGAAAGGGTCGGCGGATACAATGAGCAGTTCTTC | CASSERVGGYNEQFF
. | . | TRBJ1-1 | TRBV5-6 | 14 | TGTGCCAGCAGCTTCGGACACCTCAACACTGAAGCTTTCTTT | CASSFGHLNTEAFF
few | . | TRBJ1-2 | TRBV7-9 | 12 | TGTGCCAGCAAGGCAGCTAACTATGGCTACACCTTC | CASKAANYGYTF
. | . | TRBJ1-5 | TRBV30 | 12 | TGTGCCTGGAGTGCTGACGATCAGGCCCAGCATTTT | CAWSADDQAQHF
. | . | TRBJ2-3 | TRBV6-6 | 13 | TGTGCCAGCGTGGGGGGAAGCACAGATACGCAGTATTTT | CASVGGSTDTQYF
. | TRBD1 | TRBJ2-7 | TRBV2 | 14 | TGTGCCAGCAGTGAAGGGGACAGGGGGCACGAGCAGTACTTC | CASSEGDRGHEQYF
many | TRBD1 | TRBJ2-7 | TRBV15 | 14 | TGTGCCACCAGCAGAGGACAGGGGGCCAACGAGCAGTACTTC | CATSRGQGANEQYF
once | . | TRBJ2-3 | TRBV5-1 | 11 | TGCGCCAGCACCGACAGGGATACGCAGTATTTT | CASTDRDTQYF
few | . | TRBJ2-4 | TRBV20-1 | 10 | TGCAGTGTGGGGGATTACATTCAGTACTTC | CSVGDYIQYF
. | . | TRBJ1-1 | TRBV4-3 | 14 | TGCGCCAGCAGCCAAGATTTAGCCTCATCCGAAGCTTTCTTT | CASSQDLASSEAFF
. | . | TRBJ2-3 | TRBV28 | 15 | TGTGCCAGCATCAAGGCAGGGTTTCCCCCAGATACGCAGTATTTT | CASIKAGFPPDTQYF
many | . | TRBJ1-4 | TRBV5-6 | 16 | TGTGCCAGCAGCTTGGGACCTGGTGCGGATAATGAAAAACTGTTTTTT | CASSLGPGADNEKLFF
. | TRBD1 | TRBJ1-2 | TRBV4-1 | 16 | TGCGCCAGCAGCGGACCGGACAGGGAGGAGGGCTATGGCTACACCTTC | CASSGPDREEGYGYTF
. | TRBD1 | TRBJ2-7 | TRBV4-1 | 18 | TGCGCCAGCAGCCAAGACTGGACAGGGGGGAGTGGGGCCTACGAGCAGTACTTC | CASSQDWTGGSGAYEQYF
once | TRBD2 | TRBJ2-3 | TRBV7-9 | 15 | TGTGCCAGCCTTAATAGCGGGGGATACACAGATACGCAGTATTTT | CASLNSGGYTDTQYF
. | . | TRBJ2-2 | TRBV5-1 | 14 | TGCGCCAGCAGCTTGTACGGGAACACCGGGGAGCTGTTTTTT | CASSLYGNTGELFF
few | . | TRBJ2-1 | TRBV20-1 | 11 | TGCAGTGCTCGATTACTAGACGAGCAGTTCTTC | CSARLLDEQFF
. | . | TRBJ2-7 | TRBV4-1 | 13 | TGCGCCAGCAGCCAAGATATTACCTACGAGCAGTACTTC | CASSQDITYEQYF
. | . | TRBJ1-4 | TRBV2 | 14 | TGTGCCAGCACTCAGGGTAATTGGGATGAAAAACTGTTTTTT | CASTQGNWDEKLFF
. | . | TRBJ2-2 | TRBV7-8 | 13 | TGTGCCAGCAGCTCAACGAACACCGGGGAGCTGTTTTTT | CASSSTNTGELFF
few | TRBD2 | TRBJ2-3 | TRBV29-1 | 16 | TGCAGCGTTGGACTAGCGGGGGGGCATAACACAGATACGCAGTATTTT | CSVGLAGGHNTDTQYF
. | . | TRBJ1-1 | TRBV2 | 17 | TGTGCCAGCAGTGAGGATGTTGGGGGTAATCAGAACACTGAAGCTTTCTTT | CASSEDVGGNQNTEAFF
. | . | TRBJ2-5 | TRBV15 | 15 | TGTGCCACCAGCAGAGATCGAAGGATCGGAGAGACCCAGTACTTC | CATSRDRRIGETQYF
. | . | TRBJ1-6 | TRBV2 | 11 | TGTGCCAGCACCCTAAACGGACCCCTCCACTTT | CASTLNGPLHF
once | TRBD2 | TRBJ2-7 | TRBV15 | 18 | TGTGCCACCAGCAGAGAGACTAGCGGGGGGCGAGTTTCCCACGAGCAGTACTTC | CATSRETSGGRVSHEQYF
. | TRBD1 | TRBJ2-4 | TRBV10-2 | 21 | TGCGCCAGCAGTGAGTCTGAATGGACAGGGCCGACGAATCTAGCCAAAAACATTCAGTACTTC | CASSESEWTGPTNLAKNIQYF
. | . | TRBJ1-5 | TRBV27 | 16 | TGTGCCAGCAGGCCGAGGGGATTCGGGGGCAATCAGCCCCAGCATTTT | CASRPRGFGGNQPQHF
. | TRBD1 | TRBJ2-7 | TRBV10-2 | 14 | TGCGCCAGCAAGGGGGACAGCAGCTCCTACGAGCAGTACTTC | CASKGDSSSYEQYF
. | . | TRBJ2-7 | TRBV5-6 | 14 | TGTGCCAGCAGCTTGCGGGGCAGCACCTACGAGCAGTACTTC | CASSLRGSTYEQYF
. | TRBD1 | TRBJ2-3 | TRBV9 | 14 | TGTGCCAGCAGCCCAGCAGACAGGGGGGATACGCAGTATTTT | CASSPADRGDTQYF
. | . | TRBJ1-2 | TRBV13 | 8 | TGTGCCAGCAGCTCCGATCTCTTC | CASSSDLF
. | TRBD2 | TRBJ2-3 | TRBV9 | 19 | TGTGCCAGCAGCGAGCCCAAAAGCGGGGGAACCTCTAGCACAGATACGCAGTATTTT | CASSEPKSGGTSSTDTQYF
. | . | TRBJ1-1 | TRBV5-1 | 11 | TGCGCCAGCAGCATCGGTACTGAAGCTTTCTTT | CASSIGTEAFF
. | . | TRBJ2-1 | TRBV4-1 | 15 | TGCGCCAGCAGCCAAGTGGGGAGCTCCTACAATGAGCAGTTCTTC | CASSQVGSSYNEQFF
. | . | TRBJ2-7 | TRBV9 | 14 | TGTGCCAGCAGCGTTGGCACCACCCCCTACGAGCAGTACTTC | CASSVGTTPYEQYF
few | . | TRBJ2-2 | TRBV29-1 | 16 | TGCAGCGTTGAGGTTAGGGGAAAAAAGAACACCGGGGAGCTGTTTTTT | CSVEVRGKKNTGELFF
. | . | TRBJ1-1 | TRBV2 | 14 | TGTGCCAGCAACTTGCAGGAGGGGAACACTGAAGCTTTCTTT | CASNLQEGNTEAFF
. | . | TRBJ2-1 | TRBV11-2 | 15 | TGTGCCAGCAGCTTAGGCGGGGGCACCTACAATGAGCAGTTCTTC | CASSLGGGTYNEQFF
. | . | TRBJ2-4 | TRBV4-1 | 14 | TGCGCCAGCAGCCAAGATACGGGGCCAGGGGGGCAGTACTTC | CASSQDTGPGGQYF
. | TRBD1 | TRBJ2-7 | TRBV7-2 | 16 | TGTGCCAGCAGCTTAGTCCCGACAGGGTACCTCTACGAGCAGTACTTC | CASSLVPTGYLYEQYF
. | . | TRBJ2-5 | TRBV5-4 | 11 | TGTGCCAGCAGCCTACAAGAGACCCAGTACTTC | CASSLQETQYF
. | . | TRBJ2-5 | TRBV4-1 | 13 | TGCGCCAGCAGCCAATCAGAACAAGAGACCCAGTACTTC | CASSQSEQETQYF
few | . | TRBJ1-1 | TRBV4-3 | 17 | TGCGCCAGCAGCCAAGACGAGGGAGGGGCCATGAACACTGAAGCTTTCTTT | CASSQDEGGAMNTEAFF
once | TRBD1 | TRBJ2-7 | TRBV2 | 11 | TGTGCCACCCAGGGGGTTGCGAAGCAGTACTTC | CATQGVAKQYF
. | . | TRBJ2-2 | TRBV6-4 | 15 | TGTGCCAGCAGTGTACTGGCAGGGGAAACCGGGGAGCTGTTTTTT | CASSVLAGETGELFF
. | TRBD2 | TRBJ2-7 | TRBV6-6 | 15 | TGTGCCAGCGCGGGAGCGGGTTCACCTTACTACGAGCAGTACTTC | CASAGAGSPYYEQYF
. | . | TRBJ2-7 | TRBV9 | 15 | TGTGCCAGCAGCGTAGGCGCTAGTGTCTCCTACGAGCAGTACTTC | CASSVGASVSYEQYF
. | . | TRBJ2-7 | TRBV30 | 13 | TGTGCCTGGACACCGGGACATCTGAACGAGCAGTACTTC | CAWTPGHLNEQYF
. | TRBD2 | TRBJ2-7 | TRBV5-1 | 15 | TGCGCCAGCAGCTTGGATACCCCTAGCCGGGGGGATTCGTACTTC | CASSLDTPSRGDSYF
. | TRBD2 | TRBJ2-5 | TRBV28 | 18 | TGTGCCAGCAGTTTACTAGCGGGGGGGCACGGTTGGGGAGAGACCCAGTACTTC | CASSLLAGGHGWGETQYF
. | . | TRBJ2-5 | TRBV4-3 | 15 | TGCGCCAGCAGCCAAGATTGGGGGGCGGGGGAGACCCAGTACTTC | CASSQDWGAGETQYF
. | . | TRBJ2-5 | TRBV6-6 | 14 | TGTGCCAGCAGTTATGGGGCTAGCCAAGAGACCCAGTACTTC | CASSYGASQETQYF
. | . | TRBJ2-7 | TRBV30 | 12 | TGTGCCTGGAGTCTCGACAGTTACGAGCAGTACTTC | CAWSLDSYEQYF
few | TRBD1 | TRBJ1-1 | TRBV18 | 17 | TGTGCCAGCTCACCCCTCAGATTTGAGACAGGGGAAACTGAAGCTTTCTTT | CASSPLRFETGETEAFF